Each of the 31 T cell receptor beta chains below was sequenced from the same sample in a study of PD-L1 blockade in urothelial cancer (TCRdb year 2017). Receptors were amplified or captured by the immunoSEQ multiplex PCR assay. This is the immuneACCESS table as TCRdb keeps it, with only in-frame sequences that have V and J called. A part of the clones is gone; compared with another copy, unresolved V genes explain less than half, and the rest is unexplained. The sample table holds 25,000 to 35,000 clones, of which approximately 86% were seen once. The ten largest make up 1.8% of the sample. This specimen consisted of PBMCs, obtained around atezolizumab (anti-PD-L1) treatment. These receptors were obtained from a man in his fifties or sixties with urothelial cancer.

The rearrangement uses TRBV4-3 and TRBJ2-5; TRBD2 aligns across 8 bases. Germline loops: CDR1 LGHNA, CDR2 YSLEER. The CDR3 runs to 15 residues. With 4 bases clipped from V and 5 bases from J, the junction kept 9 bases outside the gene matches. The CDR3 sequence: CASSPTAGGRETQYF. The CDR3 DNA is TGCGCCAGCAGCCCCACGGCGGGAGGACGGGAGACCCAGTACTTC.

CDR3 nucleotide sequence: TGTGCCAGCAGCTTAAACTCTTTTTACGAGCAGTACTTC. Its translation is CASSLNSFYEQYF. The V and J genes are TRBV7-2 and TRBJ2-7; unclear D gene. Germline CDR1 SGHTA, CDR2 FQGNSA. There are 13 residues in the CDR3. Trimming cost V 2 bases and J 4 bases, with 9 bases left between them.

This CDR3 reads CASSKVPSGTDTQYF. CDR3 in DNA: TGTGCCAGCAGCAAGGTTCCTAGCGGCACAGATACGCAGTATTTT. This chain uses TRBV2 with TRBJ2-3; weak D call: TRBD2 (6 bases). Trimming stripped 6 bases from V and 1 base from J, with 14 bases between. CDR1 and CDR2 from the germline V gene are SNHLY and FYNNEI. The CDR3 extends over 15 amino acids.

V and J are TRBV29-1 and TRBJ1-2, with 12 bases lining up with TRBD1. This CDR3 region has 15 residues. From germline, CDR1 is SQVTM and CDR2 ANQGSEA. V lost 3 bases, J lost 3 bases, and 5 bases stayed unmatched. CDR3 protein: CSVEGQGAFDYGYTF. CDR3 DNA sequence: TGCAGCGTTGAGGGACAGGGGGCTTTTGACTATGGCTACACCTTC.

The chain is built from TRBV7-9 and TRBJ2-7; 9 bases fit TRBD1. Germline V CDR1 and CDR2: SEHNR, FQNEAQ (reference sequence). J lost 3 bases, V lost 5 bases, and 17 bases had no gene match. The CDR3 sequence is 18 residues long. This CDR3 reads CASSRIRGRGTGFYEQYF. The CDR3 DNA sequence: TGTGCCAGCAGCCGAATTAGGGGCAGGGGGACAGGGTTCTACGAGCAGTACTTC.

This chain links TRBV6-1 with TRBJ2-3; 10 bases are shared with TRBD1. Germline V gives CDR1 MNHNS, CDR2 SASEGT. The CDR3 length is 16 residues. V shed 3 bases, J shed 2 bases, and the junction held 5 bases outside the gene matches. This CDR3 reads CASSDRDRGYTDTQYF. The DNA for the CDR3 is TGTGCCAGCAGTGATCGGGACAGGGGTTACACAGATACGCAGTATTTT.

The rearrangement uses TRBV6-5 and TRBJ2-5; D is uncertain. Germline V lookup: CDR1 MNHEY, CDR2 SVGAGI. V lost 2 bases and J 7 bases, leaving 11 bases between the germline ends. CDR3 length equals 13 residues. The CDR3 coding sequence is TGTGCCAGCAGTTACGACCCCTCTAGGACCCAGTACTTC. Its translation: CASSYDPSRTQYF.

The J gene is TRBJ2-7, the V gene TRBV9, with D tentatively TRBD2 (5 bases). This CDR3 has 13 amino acids. V lost 4 bases and J lost 0, with 8 bases in between. Germline lookup yields CDR1 SGDLS and CDR2 YYNGEE. The CDR3 protein is CASSPTNSYEQYF. In DNA, the CDR3 is TGTGCCAGCAGCCCGACTAACTCCTACGAGCAGTACTTC.

V and J are TRBV5-1 and TRBJ2-1; 9 nucleotides line up with TRBD2. Germline values: CDR1 SGHRS, CDR2 YFSETQ. The CDR3 is made up of 16 amino acids. Trimming took 0 bases from V and 7 from J; bases not matched to a gene: 8. CDR3 region: CASSLGGAGGGNEQFF. The DNA for the CDR3 is TGCGCCAGCAGCTTGGGAGGAGCGGGAGGCGGGAATGAGCAGTTCTTC.

V is TRBV11-2 and J is TRBJ2-7; D not certain. The CDR3 consists of 15 residues. The germline V and J ends were trimmed by 0 bases and 2 bases, with 11 bases remaining between them. Germline V lookup: CDR1 SGHAT, CDR2 FQNNGV. CDR3 in amino acids: CASSLDRVGTYEQYF. Written as DNA, the CDR3 is TGTGCCAGCAGCTTAGATCGGGTAGGAACCTACGAGCAGTACTTC.

This clone has only one observation. V is TRBV12-5 and J is TRBJ1-3; D is ambiguous. The V gene's germline CDR1 is LGHNT and CDR2 FRNRAP. V gave up 3 bases and J gave up 0 bases, with 6 bases separating them. CDR3 length equals 14 residues. The CDR3 region is CASGFTGSGNTIYF. DNA of the CDR3: TGTGCTAGTGGTTTTACGGGCTCTGGAAACACCATATATTTT.

This chain joins TRBV20-1 and TRBJ1-1, with D possibly matching TRBD1 (5 bases). CDR3 length equals 11 residues. Per germline, CDR1 DFQATT and CDR2 SNEGSKA (reference sequence). The CDR3 DNA reads TGCAGCGCCCAGGGTGGGACTGAAGCTTTCTTT. Amino acids: CSAQGGTEAFF.

V usage is TRBV10-1 and J usage is TRBJ2-1; tentative D call: TRBD2 (5 bases). Germline assignment: CDR1 WNHNN and CDR2 SYGVQD (reference sequence). The CDR3 sequence is 14 residues long. V gave up 7 bases and J gave up 8 bases, with 18 bases separating them. DNA of the CDR3: TGCGCCAGCAACCGACACGAGGGTTCGGATGAGCAGTTCTTC. Translating gives CASNRHEGSDEQFF.

This chain joins TRBV7-2 and TRBJ2-7; 9 nucleotides match TRBD1. This CDR3 is 15 amino acids long. V was clipped by 5 bases and J by 2 bases; unmatched bases: 7. Germline CDR1 SGHTA, CDR2 FQGNSA. Here the CDR3 reads CASSTRRDRAYEQYF. The DNA of the CDR3 is TGTGCCAGCAGCACCCGCCGGGACAGGGCCTACGAGCAGTACTTC.

V usage is TRBV13 and J usage is TRBJ1-2; tentatively, D is TRBD1 (6 bases). From germline, CDR1 is PRHDT and CDR2 FYEKMQ (reference sequence). This CDR3 has 15 residues. V was shortened by 8 bases and J by 2 bases, with 18 bases between the two germline ends. The CDR3: CASGPGSRGNYGYTF. The CDR3 DNA reads as TGTGCCAGCGGCCCCGGTTCGAGGGGGAACTATGGCTACACCTTC.

This rearrangement joins TRBV7-8 to TRBJ2-5; D call uncertain. The V end was cut by 1 base, the J end by 5 bases, with 8 bases between. CDR1 SGHVS and CDR2 FQNEAQ come from the germline V gene. This CDR3 is 13 amino acids long. The CDR3 DNA is TGTGCCAGCAGCTTAGGCCAGGTGGAGACCCAGTACTTC. It is translated as CASSLGQVETQYF. Combining the CDR3 with reference TRBV7-8 and TRBJ2-5 gives the whole variable domain GAGVSQSPRYKVAKRGQDVALRCDPISGHVSLFWYQQALGQGPEFLTYFQNEAQLDKSGLPSDRFFAERPEGSVSTLKIQRTQQEDSAVYLCASSLGQVETQYFGPGTRLLVL.

This chain links TRBV5-6 with TRBJ1-2, with 9 bases matching TRBD1. J gave up 2 bases and V 0 bases, and 14 bases lay outside the gene matches. CDR1 and CDR2 from the germline V gene are SGHDT and YYEEEE. The CDR3 totals 19 residues. In DNA form, the CDR3 reads TGTGCCAGCAGCTTGGAGTCGTTGGGACAGGGACGCCCAAACTATGGCTACACCTTC. Protein: CASSLESLGQGRPNYGYTF.

V gene TRBV9 combines with J gene TRBJ2-2, with 7 bases identical to TRBD1. In germline, CDR1 is SGDLS, CDR2 YYNGEE. The J segment lost 5 bases and the V segment lost 0 bases, leaving 7 bases of the junction unmatched. CDR3 length: 16 amino acids. CDR3 sequence reads: CASSVEGAVPTGELFF. CDR3 DNA sequence: TGTGCCAGCAGCGTAGAGGGGGCGGTTCCTACCGGGGAGCTGTTTTTT. The entire variable domain, with the rest obtained from reference TRBV9 and TRBJ2-2, is as follows: DSGVTQTPKHLITATGQRVTLRCSPRSGDLSVYWYQQSLDQGLQFLIQYYNGEERAKGNILERFSAQQFPDLHSELNLSSLELGDSALYFCASSVEGAVPTGELFFGEGSRLTVL.

This clone was recorded a few times. V and J are TRBV2 and TRBJ1-2; D perhaps matches TRBD1 (6 bases). In germline, CDR1 is SNHLY, CDR2 FYNNEI. The CDR3 length is 13 residues. V gave up 5 bases and J gave up 4 bases, with 11 bases separating them. CDR3 loop: CASSHQGTYGYTF. DNA for the CDR3: TGTGCCAGCAGTCATCAGGGGACCTATGGCTACACCTTC.

This chain connects TRBV9 to TRBJ1-2; D perhaps matches TRBD1 (6 bases). Trimming cost V 0 bases and J 3 bases, with 9 bases left between them. Germline CDR1 and CDR2: SGDLS and YYNGEE. CDR3 length equals 14 residues. The CDR3 nucleotides are TGTGCCAGCAGCGTAGCGGGGGGCGACTATGGCTACACCTTC. The encoded protein is CASSVAGGDYGYTF.

The rearrangement joins TRBV11-2 to TRBJ2-1; D is possibly TRBD1 (5 bases). V gave up 3 bases and J gave up 8 bases, with 14 bases separating them. Germline V gives CDR1 SGHAT, CDR2 FQNNGV. The CDR3 runs to 14 residues. CDR3 DNA: TGTGCCAGCAGCTTTCGGCGGCAGGGCTATGAGCAGTTCTTC. Translated, it gives CASSFRRQGYEQFF.

The chain combines TRBV6-5 with TRBJ1-5; 8 positions match TRBD1. Looked up from germline, CDR1 is MNHEY and CDR2 is SVGAGI. The V and J ends lost 6 bases and 7 bases, in that order; junction bases with no gene match: 11. The CDR3 has 15 residues. The CDR3 here is CASRAATGDSQPQHF. For the CDR3, the DNA is TGTGCCAGCAGGGCAGCGACAGGGGATTCGCAGCCCCAGCATTTT.

This chain uses TRBV7-2 with TRBJ2-7; 15 bases are shared with TRBD2. CDR1 is SGHTA, CDR2 FQGNSA, per germline. The CDR3 consists of 17 residues. J lost 5 bases, V lost 0 bases, and 5 bases had no gene match. The CDR3 region has the DNA TGTGCCAGCAGCTTAGCGCAAAGGACTAGCGGGGGGGACGAGCAGTACTTC. Encoded protein: CASSLAQRTSGGDEQYF.

The chain couples TRBV10-3 to TRBJ2-1; 7 nucleotides match TRBD1. Germline V gives CDR1 ENHRY, CDR2 SYGVKD. The CDR3 consists of 16 residues. Unmatched junction bases numbered 10, after V lost 5 bases and J lost 3 bases. The DNA of the CDR3 is TGTGCCATCAGTACAGACAGGGTTTCCGGCTACAATGAGCAGTTCTTC. Its protein is CAISTDRVSGYNEQFF.

This clone was seen only a few times. One end of the junction is discordant with germline, which a read error may explain. The gene calls are TRBV11-2 and TRBJ2-6; 9 bases map to TRBD1. Germline lookup yields CDR1 SGHAT and CDR2 FQNNGV. The length of the CDR3 is 17 residues. The CDR3: CASSLDRGEPGANVLTF. The CDR3 DNA sequence: TGTGCCAGCAGCCTAGACAGGGGGGAACCTGGGGCCAACGTCCTGACTTTC.

The chain couples TRBV6-6 to TRBJ2-7; D is ambiguous. Trimming left V 2 bases short and J 1 base short, with 6 bases between. The CDR3 consists of 13 residues. Germline values: CDR1 MNHNY, CDR2 SVGAGI (reference sequence). The CDR3 region has the DNA TGTGCCAGCAGTTACGGGCAGTCCTACGAGCAGTACTTC. Translated: CASSYGQSYEQYF.

The J gene is TRBJ2-5, the V gene TRBV29-1, with 7 bases fitting TRBD2. Germline V lookup: CDR1 SQVTM, CDR2 ANQGSEA. The CDR3 length is 12 residues. The V segment lost 4 bases and the J segment 4 bases; nucleotides outside the gene matches: 3. This CDR3 reads CSVVGGRETQYF. For the CDR3, the DNA is TGCAGCGTTGTGGGGGGGAGAGAGACCCAGTACTTC.

This rearrangement joins TRBV7-2 to TRBJ1-3, with D hard to call. CDR1 SGHTA and CDR2 FQGNSA come from the germline V gene. V dropped 1 base and J dropped 0 bases, with 13 bases sitting between them. The length of the CDR3 is 17 residues. CDR3: CASSLGHRTLSGNTIYF. CDR3 DNA sequence: TGTGCCAGCAGCTTAGGCCATCGGACTCTCTCTGGAAACACCATATATTTT.

This clone was seen just once. The chain links TRBV30 to TRBJ2-3; 9 positions agree with TRBD2. This CDR3 is built from 15 residues. From germline, CDR1 is GTSNPN and CDR2 SVGIG (reference sequence). V was clipped by 0 bases and J by 8 bases; unmatched bases: 9. CDR3 in amino acids: CAWSVDAGGQGTQYF. CDR3 sequence (DNA): TGTGCCTGGAGTGTAGATGCGGGGGGGCAGGGTACGCAGTATTTT.

This chain connects TRBV5-1 to TRBJ2-7, with 8 bases aligning to TRBD2. Looked up from germline, CDR1 is SGHRS and CDR2 is YFSETQ. This CDR3 has 17 amino acids. V dropped 0 bases and J dropped 2; count of bases not matched to a gene: 10. For the CDR3, the DNA is TGCGCCAGCAGCTTGGCCTCGGACGGGAGGGCCACCTACGAGCAGTACTTC. Residues: CASSLASDGRATYEQYF. The full variable domain, with the rest looked up from reference TRBV5-1 and TRBJ2-7, is KAGVTQTPRYLIKTRGQQVTLSCSPISGHRSVSWYQQTPGQGLQFLFEYFSETQRNKGNFPGRFSGRQFSNSRSEMNVSTLELGDSALYLCASSLASDGRATYEQYFGPGTRLTVT.

V and J are TRBV25-1 and TRBJ1-2; 8 bases align to TRBD1. V trimming: 1 base; J trimming: 2 bases; junction bases outside the gene matches: 12. The CDR3 runs to 18 residues. The germline gives CDR1 MGHDK, CDR2 SYGVNS. CDR3 protein: CASSESGQGPQGNYGYTF. In DNA, the CDR3 is TGTGCCAGCAGTGAATCCGGACAGGGACCCCAGGGGAACTATGGCTACACCTTC.